This T cell receptor beta chain was identified in a study of OX40 agonist ivuxolimab in advanced cancers. Repertoires were generated with immunoSEQ multiplex PCR, while TCRdb's copy carries only in-frame clones and drops some. The sample lists tens of thousands of clones, around 94% occurring once. People who had autoimmune disease history or systemic immunosuppression were excluded. CDR1 and CDR2 (germline): SGHRS, YFSETQ. There are 15 residues in the CDR3. The V gene end was trimmed by 4 bases and the J gene end by 0 bases; junction bases not matched to a gene: 5. The rearrangement links TRBV5-1 to TRBJ2-3, with 7 bases aligning to TRBD1. The clonotype was recovered from an adult with an advanced solid tumor such as melanoma, head and neck, liver or kidney cancer. The material was CD4+ or CD8+ T cells sorted from blood, obtained in a trial of the OX40 agonist ivuxolimab. The CDR3: CASSKGTASTDTQYF. DNA for the CDR3: TGCGCCAGCAGCAAGGGGACAGCTAGCACAGATACGCAGTATTTT.